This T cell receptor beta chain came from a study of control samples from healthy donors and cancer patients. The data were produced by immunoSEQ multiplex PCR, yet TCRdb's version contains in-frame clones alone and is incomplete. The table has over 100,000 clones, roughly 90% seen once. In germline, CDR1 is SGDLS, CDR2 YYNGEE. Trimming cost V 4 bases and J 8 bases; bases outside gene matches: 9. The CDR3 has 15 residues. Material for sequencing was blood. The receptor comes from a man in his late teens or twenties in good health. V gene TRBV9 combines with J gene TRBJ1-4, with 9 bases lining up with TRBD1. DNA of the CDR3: TGTGCCAGCAGCACAGGACAGGGGCGAAGAGAAAAACTGTTTTTT. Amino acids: CASSTGQGRREKLFF.